This paragraph covers one T cell receptor (beta chain) sequence. Its antigen is unknown. The entry originates in a study of identical twins. Study-level results: Fewer insertions characterized abundant cord blood beta clonotypes, whereas memory repertoires showed none. Rather than following the same donors, the conclusions depended on cross-sectional statistical analysis.

The ends were cut back, 6 bases at V and 2 bases at J, with 14 bases in the middle. CDR1 SGHVS and CDR2 FNYEAQ come from the germline V gene. There are 14 residues in the CDR3. TCRdb reprocessed the 5' RACE reads via MiXCR and lists one record per CDR3 protein. The data hold about 200,000 distinct CDR3 sequences, with around 6.8% observed a single time. Another study also made use of these data, one on yellow fever vaccine responses in identical twins.

The receptor was isolated from a woman aged 18-29 years in good health. This chain joins TRBV7-6 and TRBJ2-7; D is ambiguous. Sample: memory (CD45RO+) T cells sorted from blood. The CDR3 DNA is TGTGCCAGCAGTCTACGAGGCACCGCCTACGAGCAGTACTTC. Translation: CASSLRGTAYEQYF.